A single sample is the source of the 30 T cell receptor beta chains below, sequenced in a study of blood T cells in healthy people across ages. A second about 7 to 11 cycle PCR used barcoded and J-beta primers. TCRdb ran MiXCR on the 5' RACE reads and lists one entry per CDR3 protein. The table records more than 500,000 distinct CDR3 sequences, roughly a quarter of them present only once. The same data also went into a second study, on T cells of mothers and their children.

The material sequenced was blood. These receptors were obtained from a boy aged 2 to 10 in good health.

This rearrangement joins TRBV20-1 to TRBJ1-2, with a weak D call TRBD1 (5 bases). The V end was cut by 6 bases, the J end by 0 bases, with 11 bases between. The CDR3 loop spans 13 amino acids. Germline assignment: CDR1 DFQATT and CDR2 SNEGSKA (reference sequence). The CDR3 protein is CSAPREANYGYTF. Here the CDR3 DNA reads TGCAGTGCCCCCAGGGAAGCTAACTATGGCTACACCTTC.

The chain links TRBV9 to TRBJ1-2; D possibly corresponds to TRBD1 (6 bases). V lost 0 bases to trimming and J lost 4 bases, with 13 bases between them. CDR1 and CDR2 (germline): SGDLS, YYNGEE. The CDR3 loop spans 15 amino acids. CDR3 loop: CASSVGEGTPYGYTF. As DNA, the CDR3 is TGTGCCAGCAGCGTAGGGGAAGGGACACCCTATGGCTACACCTTC.

The chain recombines TRBV20-1 with TRBJ2-1, with D possibly TRBD2 on 5 matching bases. Trimming pared 5 bases from V and 1 base from J, leaving 18 bases between. CDR1 is DFQATT and CDR2 is SNEGSKA in the germline V gene (reference sequence). The CDR3 loop spans 16 amino acids. The CDR3 DNA reads as TGCAGTGCTCCTCGTGTTCAGCGGCAATCCTACAATGAGCAGTTCTTC. Protein: CSAPRVQRQSYNEQFF.

This clonotype has just a few counts. V usage is TRBV7-2 and J usage is TRBJ2-5; D might be TRBD2 (8 bases). V lost 6 bases and J lost 11, with 25 bases in between. Germline V gives CDR1 SGHTA, CDR2 FQGNSA. The CDR3 runs to 15 residues. The CDR3 loop reads CASSSRPDRRGEQYF. The CDR3 DNA follows: TGTGCCAGCAGTTCCCGACCGGACAGGCGGGGGGAGCAGTACTTC. Supplemented by reference TRBV7-2 and TRBJ2-5, the full variable domain reads GAGVSQSPSNKVTEKGKDVELRCDPISGHTALYWYRQSLGQGLEFLIYFQGNSAPDKSGLPSDRFSAERTGGSVSTLTIQRTQQEDSAVYLCASSSRPDRRGEQYFGPGTRLLVL.

The J gene is TRBJ1-4, the V gene TRBV7-6, with D possibly TRBD1 on 5 matching bases. The length of the CDR3 is 14 residues. In germline, CDR1 is SGHVS, CDR2 FNYEAQ. V was cut by 5 bases and J by 7 bases, with 14 bases left in between. CDR3: CASSLGPSREKLFF. The CDR3 DNA reads as TGTGCCAGCAGCCTGGGACCGTCTCGTGAAAAACTGTTTTTT.

The chain carries TRBV20-1 and TRBJ1-2; D uncertain. The V and J ends lost 5 bases and 8 bases respectively, with 12 bases between them. Per germline, CDR1 DFQATT and CDR2 SNEGSKA (reference sequence). The CDR3 is made up of 11 amino acids. The CDR3 coding sequence is TGCAGTGCTGACCGGGGTCCCGGCTACACCTTC. This gives the protein CSADRGPGYTF.

This clonotype appeared a few times. The J gene is TRBJ2-6, the V gene TRBV6-1, with 7 bases aligning to TRBD1. This CDR3 spans 17 amino acids. The V and J ends lost 1 base and 2 bases, in that order; junction bases with no gene match: 5. CDR1 MNHNS and CDR2 SASEGT come from the germline V gene. CDR3 residues: CASSEDDRAAGANVLTF. The CDR3 nucleotides are TGTGCCAGCAGTGAAGACGACAGGGCGGCTGGGGCCAACGTCCTGACTTTC.

The chain employs TRBV19 and TRBJ2-1; maybe TRBD2 (7 bases). Trimming took 10 bases from V and 4 from J, leaving 17 bases between them. Germline-derived CDR1 and CDR2 are LNHDA and SQIVND (reference sequence). The CDR3 has 14 residues. The CDR3 nucleotides read TGTGCCACGGGGGGCGGGGGAGTATACAATGAGCAGTTCTTC. This codes for CATGGGGVYNEQFF.

The CDR3 spells CASSPGALQRELFF. The CDR3 region has the DNA TGTGCCAGCAGCCCGGGGGCCCTGCAGAGGGAGCTGTTTTTT. This rearrangement joins TRBV7-3 to TRBJ2-2, with D perhaps assigned TRBD1 or TRBD2 (6 bases each). From germline, CDR1 is SGHTA and CDR2 FQGTGA. Trimming left V 5 bases short and J 9 bases short, with 16 bases between. CDR3 length: 14 amino acids.

This clonotype was seen only a few times. This chain joins TRBV11-2 and TRBJ2-7; a weak D match, TRBD1 (6 bases). The CDR3 length is 14 residues. Germline assignment: CDR1 SGHAT and CDR2 FQNNGV. V lost 8 bases and J lost 5, with 19 bases in between. The CDR3 protein is CASLKGHPGNEQYF. The CDR3, as DNA: TGTGCCAGCCTTAAGGGACATCCGGGCAACGAGCAGTACTTC.

This chain connects TRBV2 to TRBJ1-4; D might be TRBD1 (5 bases). V lost 7 bases and J 8 bases, leaving 11 bases between the germline ends. This CDR3 has 12 amino acids. Germline-derived CDR1 and CDR2 are SNHLY and FYNNEI. CDR3 DNA: TGTGCCAGCATGGCAGGGACCGAAAAACTGTTTTTT. It specifies CASMAGTEKLFF.

This clonotype was seen a few times. The chain recombines TRBV10-3 with TRBJ2-5; 9 bases map to TRBD2. Near its end, the DNA agrees better with TRBJ2-1, so the J call may be wrong. Germline V gene data show CDR1 as ENHRY and CDR2 as SYGVKD. This CDR3 contains 14 residues. The CDR3 coding sequence is TGTGCCATCAGTGTTGCGGGAGGGCCTGGTGAGCAGTTCTTC. It specifies CAISVAGGPGEQFF.

This clonotype was observed a handful of times. V gene TRBV10-2 combines with J gene TRBJ2-5; no reliable D call. Per germline, CDR1 WSHSY and CDR2 SAAADI. The CDR3 spans 13 residues. V lost 4 bases to trimming and J lost 2 bases, with 8 bases between them. DNA of the CDR3: TGCGCCAGCAGTGGGGGAACTCAAGAGACCCAGTACTTC. Its protein product is CASSGGTQETQYF.

This clonotype has just one count. J is TRBJ1-2 and V is TRBV27, with a weak D call TRBD1 (5 bases). The CDR3 is 15 amino acids. V lost 3 bases and J 7 bases, leaving 18 bases between the germline ends. From germline, CDR1 is MNHEY and CDR2 SMNVEV (reference sequence). CDR3 in amino acids: CASSFSGRWRGGYTF. CDR3 DNA: TGTGCCAGCAGTTTCTCGGGCAGGTGGAGGGGTGGCTACACCTTC.

This clonotype was detected a few times. This chain links TRBV3-1 with TRBJ2-5, with TRBD2 identical over 10 bases. J gave up 5 bases and V 3 bases, and 3 bases lay outside the gene matches. The CDR3 has 14 residues. Germline V gene sequence: CDR1 LGHDT, CDR2 YNNKEL (reference sequence). The CDR3 loop reads CASSHPGLAETQYF. DNA of the CDR3: TGTGCCAGCAGCCATCCGGGACTAGCGGAGACCCAGTACTTC.

The CDR3 DNA reads TGCGCCAGCAGCCAAGAATGGGCGCAGGGGGATGGCTACACCTTC. Protein sequence: CASSQEWAQGDGYTF. This chain joins TRBV4-3 and TRBJ1-2, with 7 bases lining up with TRBD1. In germline, CDR1 is LGHNA, CDR2 YSLEER. This CDR3 has 15 amino acids. V lost 0 bases, J lost 6 bases, and 7 bases stayed unmatched.

The chain is built from TRBV28 and TRBJ2-7; 13 bases line up with TRBD2. The end of the DNA fits TRBJ2-5 better, so the J call may be wrong. In germline, CDR1 is MDHEN, CDR2 SYDVKM. The CDR3 has 16 amino acids. As DNA, the CDR3 is TGTGCCAGCAGTGTACAGGGACTAGCGGGATCGGGGACCCAGTACTTC. Amino acid sequence: CASSVQGLAGSGTQYF.

This clonotype was counted between two and nine times. The J gene is TRBJ2-5, the V gene TRBV25-1; possible D gene TRBD1, 5 bases. Germline V gene sequence: CDR1 MGHDK, CDR2 SYGVNS. The germline V and J ends were trimmed by 11 bases and 4 bases, with 17 bases remaining between them. This CDR3 region has 13 residues. The CDR3 DNA follows: TGTGCCGGAATCACCGGACACGGAGAGACCCAGTACTTC. Its protein is CAGITGHGETQYF.

V and J are TRBV7-2 and TRBJ2-7; 10 bases line up with TRBD1. The CDR3 length is 15 residues. V was pared by 7 bases and J by 2 bases, with 8 bases of the junction left unmatched. Germline V lookup: CDR1 SGHTA, CDR2 FQGNSA. The CDR3 loop reads CASNPGGQGTYEQYF. CDR3 in DNA: TGTGCCAGCAACCCAGGGGGACAGGGGACCTACGAGCAGTACTTC.

V gene TRBV5-5 combines with J gene TRBJ2-1, with D possibly TRBD1 on 6 matching bases. TRBJ2-7 matches the DNA end more closely, so the J call is doubtful. CDR1 and CDR2 from the germline V gene are SGHKS and YYEKEE (reference sequence). CDR3 length: 15 amino acids. The chain's CDR3 is CASSLQGRAYYEQYF. The CDR3 nucleotides read TGTGCCAGCAGCTTACAGGGCCGGGCTTACTACGAGCAGTACTTC.

This clonotype was counted only a few times. The rearrangement links TRBV19 to TRBJ1-2, with TRBD1 as a possible D gene (5 bases). The CDR3 has 13 amino acids. Trimming cost V 7 bases and J 6 bases, with 15 bases left between them. Germline values: CDR1 LNHDA, CDR2 SQIVND (reference sequence). The CDR3 sequence is CASTQGWRDGYTF. For the CDR3, the DNA is TGTGCCAGTACCCAGGGCTGGAGGGATGGCTACACCTTC.

This clonotype has only one observation. The chain employs TRBV29-1 and TRBJ2-1; 7 bases fit TRBD2. Per the germline V gene, CDR1 is SQVTM and CDR2 is ANQGSEA. J lost 7 bases, V lost 6 bases, and 12 bases had no gene match. CDR3 length: 14 amino acids. CDR3 sequence: CSVSSRGFGNEQFF. CDR3 coding DNA: TGCAGCGTATCCTCGCGGGGGTTTGGGAATGAGCAGTTCTTC.

The chain joins TRBV7-9 to TRBJ1-2; D unclear. The V gene lost 6 bases and the J gene lost 6 bases, with 20 bases spanning the gap. CDR1 and CDR2 (germline): SEHNR, FQNEAQ (reference sequence). CDR3 length: 15 amino acids. In DNA form, the CDR3 reads TGTGCCAGCAGTCAGAGGACTAAAGAGATGAATGGCTACACCTTC. Protein: CASSQRTKEMNGYTF.

The chain carries TRBV12-3 or TRBV12-4 and TRBJ1-4; D is unresolved. The length of the CDR3 is 13 residues. V was pared by 6 bases and J by 6 bases, with 11 bases between. The CDR3 DNA sequence: TGTGCCAGCAGGCCTTGGGTGGATGAAAAACTGTTTTTT. Translation gives CASRPWVDEKLFF.

The chain recombines TRBV20-1 with TRBJ2-7; 8 bases match TRBD2. This CDR3 has 14 residues. Trimming took 3 bases from V and 3 from J; bases not matched to a gene: 7. Germline CDR1 reads DFQATT; CDR2 reads SNEGSKA (reference sequence). As DNA, the CDR3 is TGCAGTGCTAGCGGGAGGGGGTCCGTCTACGAGCAGTACTTC. Its protein product is CSASGRGSVYEQYF.

A single count supports this clonotype. The J gene is TRBJ1-4, the V gene TRBV2; a possible D gene is TRBD1 (5 bases). CDR3 length equals 15 residues. V shed 7 bases and J shed 0 bases, with 12 bases lying between them. The germline V gene has CDR1 SNHLY and CDR2 FYNNEI. Here the CDR3 DNA reads TGTGCCAGCAAAAACCAGGGTGCAACTAATGAAAAACTGTTTTTT. Amino acids: CASKNQGATNEKLFF.

This sequence joins TRBV7-2 and TRBJ2-4, with D maybe TRBD1 (6 bases). Germline V lookup: CDR1 SGHTA, CDR2 FQGNSA. V lost 1 base and J lost 8, with 18 bases in between. The CDR3 is 16 amino acids. The CDR3 DNA is TGTGCCAGCAGCTTAGACGGGACATTCTATAGGCACATTCAGTACTTC. The encoded protein is CASSLDGTFYRHIQYF. The variable domain in full, with the rest retrieved from reference TRBV7-2 and TRBJ2-4, is GAGVSQSPSNKVTEKGKDVELRCDPISGHTALYWYRQSLGQGLEFLIYFQGNSAPDKSGLPSDRFSAERTGGSVSTLTIQRTQQEDSAVYLCASSLDGTFYRHIQYFGAGTRLSVL.

In its sample, this clonotype was seen a few times. This chain uses TRBV27 with TRBJ2-7; the D is unclear. Trimming pared 5 bases from V and 0 bases from J, leaving 8 bases between. Germline V gives CDR1 MNHEY, CDR2 SMNVEV (reference sequence). The CDR3 is made up of 13 amino acids. The CDR3 spells CASSVMTSYEQYF. The CDR3 nucleotides are TGTGCCAGCAGTGTGATGACCTCCTACGAGCAGTACTTC.

The chain combines TRBV28 with TRBJ2-7; 11 positions agree with TRBD1. V trimming: 2 bases; J trimming: 12 bases; junction bases outside the gene matches: 6. The CDR3 contains 13 residues. Germline V gene sequence: CDR1 MDHEN, CDR2 SYDVKM. The CDR3 region has the DNA TGTGCCAGCAGTTTAGGACAGGGGGCTCCCCGGTACTTC. Its protein is CASSLGQGAPRYF.

This sequence joins TRBV14 and TRBJ2-3; D might be TRBD1 or TRBD2, each matching 5 bases. From germline, CDR1 is SGHDN and CDR2 FVKESK. There are 15 residues in the CDR3. V lost 2 bases and J lost 2, with 11 bases in between. CDR3 protein: CASSQTGPITDTQYF. CDR3 nucleotides: TGTGCCAGCAGCCAAACGGGACCGATCACAGATACGCAGTATTTT.